This T cell receptor (beta chain) was sequenced during a study of shared clonotypes between healthy human individuals (dated by TCRdb to 2019 to 2021). For the study in its entirety: A couple of women and a few men aged 18 to 49 years were included in the cohort. For each donor, CD4 naive and CD4 memory were each given three plates, CD8 naive was given two plates, and CD8 memory was given one plate. The study deeply sequenced blood TCR repertoires of five healthy adults to estimate repertoire size and the extent of clonotype sharing between individuals. To increase sequencing depth and limit assay-specific biases, TCR repertoire library preparation and sequencing were carried out by different laboratories using diverse techniques. Each donor's leukapheresis produced roughly between about 0.8 and 10 billion PBMCs. The study at large found these results: Only blood was sampled, and tissue TCR repertoires likely differ from those in blood. Pairwise subsampling indicated that sequencing depth was expected to affect the degree of clonotype sharing among donors. When several donors were compared, the shared fraction of clonotypes was roughly 5% for naive CD4, around 3.6% for naive CD8, more than 2% for memory CD4, and 0.35% to 0.5% for memory CD8. Naive subsets generally had larger estimated clonotype richness than memory subsets. Higher generation probabilities were observed for clonotypes shared by all four sorted-subset donors than for non-shared clonotypes. The genetic and exposure-history diversity represented was limited by the small number of donors. Rarefaction of sorted-subset datasets indicated incomplete sequencing despite the large sequencing depth.

CD8 naive samples were obtained by positive selection for CCR7 among CD45RO-negative cells, yielding a CD45RA+CCR7+ population from which TemRA cells were excluded. The donors were healthy, HIV-negative adults who had no recently reported acute infections or vaccinations. All donors were Caucasian adults living in Nashville, Tennessee, USA. Blood was collected by leukapheresis, and PBMCs were isolated by Ficoll-Histopaque density gradient centrifugation and then cryopreserved in liquid nitrogen vapor phase. Analytical flow cytometry was used to check the purity and quantity of every magnetically sorted T cell population. Each sorted fraction had its genomic DNA isolated and then quantified by UV absorbance on a Nanodrop 2000c. Using the deep immunoSEQ assay, TCR CDR3 regions were amplified from genomic DNA by multiplex PCR. Extracted genomic DNA from each cell subset was spread evenly across all wells of several immunoSEQ 96-well plates, with each plate serving as a replicate. For sorted subsets, about 200 ng genomic DNA, equal to about 30,000 T cell genomes, was loaded into each replicate PCR. The purified libraries were quantified using a Qubit 3.0 fluorometer, sized with a Bioanalyzer 2100, and then quantified again using the KAPA Library Quantification kit. Every immunoSEQ 96-well plate was sequenced on a separate single-read 150-cycle Illumina NextSeq 550 flow cell. In the paper's pipeline: Because only junctional sequences without quality scores were contained in the immunoSEQ output, filtering matching that applied to full-length reads could not be performed. To assign V/J genes and CDR3, sequences were annotated using PyIR, a Python wrapper for IgBLAST v1.9, with IMGT germline references. Reads were filtered out if the reads had weak V/J assignments (E-value above 1e-6), no CDR3, stop codons, out-of-frame junctions, or ambiguous translated residues. A V3J clonotype was defined by an identical inferred V gene, J gene, and CDR3 amino acid sequence. The percentage overlap between two repertoires was calculated by dividing the number of shared unique clonotypes by the size of the smaller repertoire. Richness of each repertoire was evaluated using RTK rarefaction, the Chao1 estimator, and Recon v2.1 estimates of unobserved clonotypes. OLGA was used to compute generation probabilities for all TCRbeta clonotypes that the gDNA method yielded from four donors. What TCRdb holds here is the immuneACCESS table cut down to in-frame rearrangements. Part of the clones is not present; checked against another copy, under half of the missing clones reflect an unresolved V gene, and the others are unexplained. The V and J calls and the clone size are those of that table, but D and trimming were determined from the DNA. Within this sample are about 2.1 million clones, with 85% to 95% of them counted one time only. Jointly, the top ten make up approximately 1.6% of the sample.

V was cut back by 4 bases and J by 2 bases, leaving a gap of 15 bases between them. There are 15 amino acids in the CDR3, from cysteine to phenylalanine inclusive. Only the CDR3 DNA stays, 45 bases, in frame from base 1. Looking up the germline V gene yields CDR1 MDHEN and CDR2 SYDVKM. Comment on this clone: It has no known antigen specificity. Qualities for individual bases were not recorded, and no much larger clone is one base off.

Recombination connected TRBV28 to TRBJ2-7, with a tentative D gene TRBD2 over 5 matching bases. This sequence originates from a man aged 18 to 29 in good health. Some clones in this sample may be carry-over from other donors' samples. The sample consisted of naive CD8+ T cells from PBMCs. Interpreted using the paper, the cell subset or site label stands for: CD45RA+CCR7+. CDR3 loop: CASSSPRGNAYEQYF. The DNA reads as follows: TGTGCCAGCAGTTCCCCGAGAGGGAACGCCTACGAGCAGTACTTC.